The 28 T cell receptor beta chains given below trace back to one sample, sequenced in a study of T cells after posttransplantation cyclophosphamide (dated by TCRdb to the mid-2010s). The library was built by means of the immunoSEQ multiplex PCR assay. Held by TCRdb, this immuneACCESS table contains in-frame sequences only and omits some clones. Under half of the omission traces to an unresolved V gene where checked; the cause of the rest is unknown. This sample includes about 24,000 clones, and none of them was observed just once. Roughly 7.2% of the sample is taken by the ten largest. The sequencing sample was made of PBMCs. The origin of the receptors is a woman in her sixties or seventies in good health, CMV-negative, and a related stem cell transplant donor.

This clone was counted many times. The chain couples TRBV6-6 to TRBJ2-7; no firm D call. Trimming shortened V by 6 bases and J by 1 base, and 16 bases separated the two germline ends. Germline V lookup: CDR1 MNHNY, CDR2 SVGAGI (reference sequence). This CDR3 has 15 residues. The CDR3 nucleotides read TGTGCCAGCAGCTCTCCTACATTACAGTCCTACGAGCAGTACTTC. It specifies CASSSPTLQSYEQYF.

This clone was recorded many times. V and J are TRBV28 and TRBJ1-1; no reliable D call. V dropped 5 bases and J dropped 5 bases, with 18 bases sitting between them. The germline V gene encodes CDR1 MDHEN and CDR2 SYDVKM. CDR3 length: 15 amino acids. CDR3 bases: TGTGCCAGCAGTCCATATCGAACGTGGGAGACTGAAGCTTTCTTT. The encoded protein is CASSPYRTWETEAFF.

Ten or more counts support this clone. The rearrangement links TRBV28 to TRBJ2-6; D is possibly TRBD1 (6 bases). The CDR3 is 17 residues long. Trimming shortened V by 2 bases and J by 2 bases, and 13 bases separated the two germline ends. Per germline, CDR1 MDHEN and CDR2 SYDVKM. The CDR3 protein is CASSLGRGQPGANVLTF. DNA of the CDR3: TGTGCCAGCAGTTTAGGCAGGGGACAACCTGGGGCCAACGTCCTGACTTTC.

CDR3 amino acids: CASGGGPYNSPLHF. CDR3 in DNA: TGTGCCAGCGGGGGCGGGCCTTATAATTCACCCCTCCACTTT. The V and J genes are TRBV9 and TRBJ1-6, with a tentative D call TRBD1 (6 bases). The CDR3 extends over 14 amino acids. Trimming took 7 bases from V and 4 from J, leaving 12 bases between them. Germline V CDR1 and CDR2: SGDLS, YYNGEE.

This clone was observed many times. This chain joins TRBV7-2 and TRBJ2-3, with D maybe TRBD2 (5 bases). From germline, CDR1 is SGHTA and CDR2 FQGNSA. Trimming shortened V by 2 bases and J by 2 bases, and 11 bases separated the two germline ends. There are 15 residues in the CDR3. CDR3 DNA sequence: TGTGCCAGCAGCTTACAGAGAGCGGTCACAGATACGCAGTATTTT. Translation: CASSLQRAVTDTQYF.

This clone was detected many times. CDR3 loop: CASSENFSGGTASYEQYF. Written as DNA, the CDR3 is TGTGCCAGCAGTGAAAATTTCTCGGGGGGGACAGCTTCCTACGAGCAGTACTTC. The chain has TRBV6-1 and TRBJ2-7, with TRBD2 as a possible D gene (8 bases). V was clipped by 2 bases and J by 1 base, with 21 bases between them. The germline V gene encodes CDR1 MNHNS and CDR2 SASEGT. The CDR3 consists of 18 residues.

This clone was counted at least ten times. J is TRBJ2-1 and V is TRBV19; TRBD1 aligns across 7 bases. Germline lookup yields CDR1 LNHDA and CDR2 SQIVND (reference sequence). V lost 8 bases, J lost 3 bases, and 4 bases stayed unmatched. The CDR3 is 13 amino acids. DNA of the CDR3: TGTGCCAGTGGCCGGACAGGCTACAATGAGCAGTTCTTC. Its protein is CASGRTGYNEQFF. Variable domain in full (rest from reference TRBV19 and TRBJ2-1): DGGITQSPKYLFRKEGQNVTLSCEQNLNHDAMYWYRQDPGQGLRLIYYSQIVNDFQKGDIAEGYSVSREKKESFPLTVTSAQKNPTAFYLCASGRTGYNEQFFGPGTRLTVL.

The sample holds many counts of this clone. The chain uses TRBV27 and TRBJ2-7, with 7 bases lining up with TRBD2. Germline V gene sequence: CDR1 MNHEY, CDR2 SMNVEV (reference sequence). The CDR3 loop spans 15 amino acids. The junction had 9 bases not matched to a gene; V was cut back by 6 bases and J by 1 base. The CDR3 DNA follows: TGTGCCAGCAGGGGAGGGAGGGGCCGTTCCTACGAGCAGTACGTC. Its protein is CASRGGRGRSYEQYV.

This clone showed up just a few times. This chain uses TRBV5-4 with TRBJ2-1; D not resolved. V lost 0 bases and J 5 bases, leaving 12 bases between the germline ends. CDR3 length: 15 amino acids. From germline, CDR1 is SGHNT and CDR2 YYREEE (reference sequence). The CDR3 reads CASSLVSTKDNEQFF. DNA for the CDR3: TGTGCCAGCAGCTTGGTTTCTACTAAAGACAATGAGCAGTTCTTC.

In its sample, this clone was seen many times. V is TRBV15 and J is TRBJ2-2, with 12 nucleotides matching TRBD1. The CDR3 totals 15 residues. J was trimmed by 3 bases and V by 8 bases; bases with no gene match: 4. Germline V gene lookup returns CDR1 LNHNV and CDR2 YYDKDF (reference sequence). CDR3 sequence: CATWDRGLYTGELFF. CDR3 DNA: TGTGCCACCTGGGACAGGGGGCTGTACACCGGGGAGCTGTTTTTT.

This clone was counted at least ten times. The chain is built from TRBV19 and TRBJ2-7; 9 bases line up with TRBD2. Germline values: CDR1 LNHDA, CDR2 SQIVND (reference sequence). The length of the CDR3 is 13 residues. Trimming took 6 bases from V and 7 from J; bases not matched to a gene: 7. In DNA, the CDR3 is TGTGCCAGTAGCCCGCAAGCGGGAGGAGAGCAGTACTTC. Residues: CASSPQAGGEQYF.

This clone has ten or more counts. The junction departs from germline at one end; a sequencing error may be responsible. This chain links TRBV7-7 with TRBJ2-6, with D perhaps TRBD2 (5 bases). Germline-derived CDR1 and CDR2 are SSHAT and FNYEAQ (reference sequence). The CDR3 is 15 residues long. This chain's CDR3 is CASSPGIPGANVLTF. For the CDR3, the DNA is TGTGCTAGCAGCCCGGGAATTCCTGGGGCCAACGTCCTGACTTTC. Filled out from reference TRBV7-7 and TRBJ2-6, the complete variable domain reads GAGVSQSPRYKVTKRGQDVTLRCDPISSHATLYWYQQALGQGPEFLTYFNYEAQPDKSGLPSDRFSAERPEGSISTLTIQRTEQRDSAMYRCASSPGIPGANVLTFGAGSRLTVL.

Ten or more counts support this clone. V and J are TRBV6-6 and TRBJ1-5; D not resolved. Trimming cost V 6 bases and J 3 bases, with 15 bases left between them. The CDR3 runs 15 residues. Germline V gene data show CDR1 as MNHNY and CDR2 as SVGAGI (reference sequence). CDR3 in DNA: TGTGCCAGCAGGGACCCTTCAGCGGTCAATCAGCCCCAGCATTTT. The encoded protein is CASRDPSAVNQPQHF.

This clone was picked up many times. This CDR3 is CASSLLQGRNEQFF. The CDR3 DNA reads TGTGCCAGCAGTTTGTTACAGGGGAGGAATGAGCAGTTCTTC. The chain is built from TRBV28 and TRBJ2-1; tentatively, D is TRBD1 (7 bases). The germline V gene encodes CDR1 MDHEN and CDR2 SYDVKM. The CDR3 totals 14 residues. Trimming removed 3 bases from V and 7 bases from J, with 13 bases in between. The entire variable domain, with the rest obtained from reference TRBV28 and TRBJ2-1, is as follows: DVKVTQSSRYLVKRTGEKVFLECVQDMDHENMFWYRQDPGLGLRLIYFSYDVKMKEKGDIPEGYSVSREKKERFSLILESASTNQTSMYLCASSLLQGRNEQFFGPGTRLTVL.

This clone was detected ten times or more. This chain joins TRBV6-5 and TRBJ1-3; no reliable D call. V was cut by 2 bases and J by 0 bases, with 11 bases left in between. The CDR3 length is 16 residues. Germline CDR1 MNHEY, CDR2 SVGAGI. CDR3 bases: TGTGCCAGCAGTTACAGTCGCCCTAGCTCTGGAAACACCATATATTTT. Translated: CASSYSRPSSGNTIYF.

About this clone: A junction boundary mismatches the germline segment, possibly from a read error. V is TRBV14 and J is TRBJ2-1, with TRBD2 matching over 7 bases. This CDR3 comprises 15 residues. Germline V CDR1 and CDR2: SGHDN, FVKESK. CDR3 loop: CASSQAGLVHNQQFF. The CDR3 DNA reads as TGTGCCAGCAGCCAAGCCGGACTAGTCCACAATCAGCAGTTCTTC.

The table lists this clone with a few counts. The rearrangement uses TRBV5-1 and TRBJ2-2; D remains ambiguous. The CDR3 spans 15 residues. Germline V gene data show CDR1 as SGHRS and CDR2 as YFSETQ. Trimming pared 0 bases from V and 1 base from J, leaving 7 bases between. This CDR3 is CASSLGLQNTGELFF. CDR3 nucleotides: TGCGCCAGCAGCTTGGGGCTCCAGAACACCGGGGAGCTGTTTTTT.

V is TRBV9 and J is TRBJ2-5; a weak D match, TRBD1 (6 bases). Deletions cut 0 bases from V and 1 base from J, with 10 bases between. Germline CDR1 SGDLS, CDR2 YYNGEE. The CDR3 contains 15 residues. CDR3 bases: TGTGCCAGCAGCGTAGTCGGGACATCCCAAGAGACCCAGTACTTC. It encodes CASSVVGTSQETQYF.

J is TRBJ2-7 and V is TRBV18, with TRBD1 matching over 9 bases. The CDR3 runs to 17 residues. CDR1 is KGHSH and CDR2 is LQKENI in the germline V gene. With 3 bases clipped from V and 2 bases from J, the junction kept 11 bases outside the gene matches. The chain's CDR3 is CASSPPGQGGVPYEQYV. CDR3 nucleotides: TGTGCCAGCTCACCCCCGGGACAGGGAGGTGTTCCCTACGAGCAGTACGTC.

This clone was found many times. CDR3 sequence reads: CASSGDFNYNEQFF. In DNA form, the CDR3 reads TGCGCCAGCAGTGGGGACTTCAACTACAATGAGCAGTTCTTC. V and J are TRBV10-2 and TRBJ2-1; a weak D match, TRBD2 (6 bases). From germline, CDR1 is WSHSY and CDR2 SAAADI. Trimming left V 4 bases short and J 3 bases short, with 10 bases between. The CDR3 spans 14 residues.

This clone was observed at least ten times. This rearrangement joins TRBV27 to TRBJ1-1, with a weak D call TRBD1 (5 bases). This CDR3 is 14 amino acids long. V was trimmed by 3 bases and J by 1 base, leaving 9 bases between them. The V gene's germline CDR1 is MNHEY and CDR2 SMNVEV (reference sequence). CDR3 residues: CASSFNRQNTEAFF. The CDR3 nucleotides read TGTGCCAGCAGTTTCAACAGGCAGAACACTGAAGCTTTCTTT.

This clone came up a few times. The chain has TRBV10-1 and TRBJ2-2, with 8 bases lining up with TRBD2. CDR3 length: 16 residues. Trimming cost V 6 bases and J 7 bases; bases outside gene matches: 13. The germline V gene encodes CDR1 WNHNN and CDR2 SYGVQD (reference sequence). The CDR3 DNA reads TGCGCCAGCAGAGTTATAGCGGGAATAATCATCGGGGAGCTGTTTTTT. Amino acid sequence: CASRVIAGIIIGELFF.

This clone was detected ten times or more. The chain combines TRBV5-1 with TRBJ2-5; 10 bases agree with TRBD2. Trimming removed 4 bases from V and 2 bases from J; junction bases left unmatched: 5. CDR1 is SGHRS, CDR2 YFSETQ, per germline. This CDR3 is built from 15 residues. The DNA of the CDR3 is TGCGCCAGCAGCCTGGGACTAGCGAGGCAAGAGACCCAGTACTTC. This codes for CASSLGLARQETQYF.

This chain uses TRBV30 with TRBJ1-2; TRBD1 matches 7 bases. Germline V gene data show CDR1 as GTSNPN and CDR2 as SVGIG (reference sequence). The V gene end was trimmed by 0 bases and the J gene end by 0 bases; junction bases not matched to a gene: 4. The CDR3 runs 15 residues. This CDR3 reads CAWSVGTATNYGYTF. For the CDR3, the DNA is TGTGCCTGGAGTGTAGGGACAGCAACTAACTATGGCTACACCTTC.

The sample holds many counts of this clone. The chain links TRBV5-4 to TRBJ1-3; D ambiguous. Germline-derived CDR1 and CDR2 are SGHNT and YYREEE (reference sequence). Trimming took 1 base from V and 0 from J, leaving 8 bases between them. This CDR3 comprises 15 residues. CDR3 loop: CASSLLGSSGNTIYF. The CDR3 coding sequence is TGTGCCAGCAGCTTGCTGGGGAGCTCTGGAAACACCATATATTTT. Complete variable domain (other parts from reference TRBV5-4 and TRBJ1-3): ETGVTQSPTHLIKTRGQQVTLRCSSQSGHNTVSWYQQALGQGPQFIFQYYREEENGRGNFPPRFSGLQFPNYSSELNVNALELDDSALYLCASSLLGSSGNTIYFGEGSWLTVV.

This clone was seen at least ten times. The rearrangement uses TRBV6-6 and TRBJ1-5; weak D call: TRBD1 (6 bases). Trimming removed 4 bases from V and 5 bases from J, with 18 bases in between. CDR1 MNHNY and CDR2 SVGAGI come from the germline V gene (reference sequence). The CDR3 loop spans 16 amino acids. CDR3: CASSWDTSRGYQPQHF. In DNA form, the CDR3 reads TGTGCCAGCAGTTGGGACACGTCGAGGGGGTATCAGCCCCAGCATTTT.

This clone was counted ten times or more. In DNA, the CDR3 is TGTGCCAGCAGCGTAGACCACCGGGGCACAGATACGCAGTATTTT. Protein sequence: CASSVDHRGTDTQYF. This rearrangement joins TRBV9 to TRBJ2-3; D unclear. The CDR3 loop spans 15 amino acids. Looked up from germline, CDR1 is SGDLS and CDR2 is YYNGEE. Between the trimmed V and J ends, which lost 0 bases and 1 base, there was a span of 9 bases.

This clone has ten or more counts. Here the CDR3 DNA reads TGTGCCAGCAGCTCCGGGGTGACTAGCGCTGTAGAGCAGTTCTTC. Its translation: CASSSGVTSAVEQFF. This chain uses TRBV7-2 with TRBJ2-1; 8 nucleotides match TRBD2. There are 15 residues in the CDR3. The V gene's germline CDR1 is SGHTA and CDR2 FQGNSA. V lost 4 bases and J lost 10; bases outside the gene matches: 12.